These 2 T cell receptor beta chains share one sample of origin, sequenced in a study of T cell responses to AZD1222 COVID-19 vaccine. The method was immunoSEQ multiplex PCR; TCRdb's version includes in-frame clones alone and lacks a portion of them. Altogether more than 90,000 clones are present, 88% being singletons, with the ten largest covering 3.5%. The sequencing used peripheral blood, collected 28 days after the second AZD1222 dose. The receptors come from an adult who received the AZD1222 COVID-19 vaccine.

This chain joins TRBV6-5 and TRBJ2-2; D uncertain. The CDR3 is made up of 13 amino acids. Between the trimmed V and J ends, which lost 9 bases and 7 bases, there was a span of 15 bases. The germline CDR1 and CDR2 sequences are MNHEY and SVGAGI. The CDR3: CASPNYYGGELFF. The CDR3 DNA sequence: TGTGCCAGTCCAAACTATTACGGCGGGGAGCTGTTTTTT.

The chain joins TRBV4-3 to TRBJ1-4, with 7 bases matching TRBD1. Germline CDR1 reads LGHNA; CDR2 reads YSLEER. The V gene end was trimmed by 3 bases and the J gene end by 4 bases; junction bases not matched to a gene: 2. This CDR3 region has 14 residues. The CDR3 is CASSQGQRNEKLFF. As DNA, the CDR3 is TGCGCCAGCAGCCAGGGACAGCGTAATGAAAAACTGTTTTTT.